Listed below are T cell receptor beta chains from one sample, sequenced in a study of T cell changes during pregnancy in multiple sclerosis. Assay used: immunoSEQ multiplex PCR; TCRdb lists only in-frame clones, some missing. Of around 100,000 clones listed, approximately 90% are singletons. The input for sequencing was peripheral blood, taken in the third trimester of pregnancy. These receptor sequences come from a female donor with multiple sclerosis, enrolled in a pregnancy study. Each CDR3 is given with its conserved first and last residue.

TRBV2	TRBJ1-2	CASRTDRDYGYTF
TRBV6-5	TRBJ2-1	CASSYSNFLAGGEQFF
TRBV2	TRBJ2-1	CASSEEIAGYNEQFF
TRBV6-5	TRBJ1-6	CASSPDRGSTLHF
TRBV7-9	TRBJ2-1	CASSLVLAGGYNEQFF
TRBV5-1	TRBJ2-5	CASSLYRGRETQYF
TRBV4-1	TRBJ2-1	CASSQKGLAQFEQFF
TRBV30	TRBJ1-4	CAWTQQDLRTNEKLFF
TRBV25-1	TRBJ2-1	CASSDPGRTVNNEQFF
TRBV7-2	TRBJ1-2	CASSLTGGYGSTF
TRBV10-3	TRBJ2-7	CAISEGQGYEQYF
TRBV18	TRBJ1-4	CASSMDRGAEKLFF
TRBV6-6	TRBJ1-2	CASSYLDRVDGYTF
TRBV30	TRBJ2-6	CASGQGNSGANVLTF
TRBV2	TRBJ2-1	CASGRGSSYNEQFF
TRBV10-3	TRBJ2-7	CAITLRKGDRYEQYF
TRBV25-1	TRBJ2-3	CASSQGARTDTQYF
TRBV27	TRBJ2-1	CASSSRTPRYNEQFF
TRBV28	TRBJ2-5	CASSRHRDSQETQYF
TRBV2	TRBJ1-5	CASSPDRGPQPQHF
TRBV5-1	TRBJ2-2	CASSRDRAGELFF
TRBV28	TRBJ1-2	CASSSTGMNHGYTF
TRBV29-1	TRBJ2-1	CSVRKPEGSGVNEQFF
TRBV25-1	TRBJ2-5	CASVGGASAQYF
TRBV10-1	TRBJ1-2	CASSPDSFNYGYTF
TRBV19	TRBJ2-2	CASNGGAGVKSGELFF
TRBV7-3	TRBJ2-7	CASSLMGSPYEQYF
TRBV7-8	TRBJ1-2	CASSLAAPGQGNGYTF
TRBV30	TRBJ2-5	CAWSRQGSETQYF
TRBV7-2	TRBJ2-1	CASAYEPSGGANNEQFF
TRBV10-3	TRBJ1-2	CAISPGGLPDANYGYTF
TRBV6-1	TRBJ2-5	CASSELSQIQETQYF
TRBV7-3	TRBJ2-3	CASSPSLLAGVGDTQYF
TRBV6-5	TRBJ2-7	CASWKQGFEQYF
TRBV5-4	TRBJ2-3	CASSFRRGGTDTQYF
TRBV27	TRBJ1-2	CASSTRGYSGYGYTF
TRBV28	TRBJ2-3	CASSPRLAGSADTQYF
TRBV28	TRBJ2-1	CAGRDRDYNEQFF
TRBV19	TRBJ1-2	CASRFGGGYTF
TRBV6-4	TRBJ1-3	CASSQDARATTIYF
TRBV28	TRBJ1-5	CASSSHARGNQPQHF
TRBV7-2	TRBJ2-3	CASSPVAGGTTDTQYF
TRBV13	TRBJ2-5	CASSSRWEAGAETQYF
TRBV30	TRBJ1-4	CAFRELPTNEKLFF
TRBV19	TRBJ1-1	CASSSQGAEAFF
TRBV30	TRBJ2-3	CAWQEAGVDTQYF
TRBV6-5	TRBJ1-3	CASSWTGTGNTIYF